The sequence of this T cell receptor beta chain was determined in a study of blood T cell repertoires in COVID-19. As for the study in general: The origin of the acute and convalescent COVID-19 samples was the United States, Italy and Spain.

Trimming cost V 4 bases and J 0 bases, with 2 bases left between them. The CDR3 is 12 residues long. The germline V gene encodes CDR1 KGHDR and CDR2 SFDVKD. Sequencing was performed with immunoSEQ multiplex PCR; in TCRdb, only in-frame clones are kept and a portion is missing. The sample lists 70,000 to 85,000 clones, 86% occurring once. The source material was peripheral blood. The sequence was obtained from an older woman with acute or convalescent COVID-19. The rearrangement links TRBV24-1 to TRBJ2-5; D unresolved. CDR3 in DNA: TGTGCCACCAGTGACAACCAAGAGACCCAGTACTTC. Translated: CATSDNQETQYF.